What follows is one T cell receptor beta chain and its context. Its antigen is still unknown. The record originates from a study of a mutant IDH1 vaccine in newly diagnosed glioma. Study as a whole: The therapy given earlier, which was standard therapy, consisted of radiotherapy, temozolomide, or both, and most of the patients received both.

The time point here: week 47, end of study. A 20-mer mutant IDH1 peptide at 300 ug was injected subcutaneously with topical imiquimod. Donor diagnoses consisted of new WHO grade 3 or 4 IDH1-mutant, ATRX-lost astrocytomas. Points from the study as a whole: Apparently, pseudoprogression bore no relation to changes among the top peripheral T cell clonotypes.

The germline V gene has CDR1 SGHAT and CDR2 FQNNGV. Trimming shortened V by 5 bases and J by 7 bases, and 17 bases separated the two germline ends. The CDR3 length is 14 residues. The protocol was immunoSEQ multiplex PCR, while the TCRdb copy is restricted to in-frame clones and leaves out a portion. This sample has 30,000 to 35,000 clones, with roughly nine tenths found just once. The sample here was PBMCs, taken from a glioma patient whose treatment included an IDH1 peptide vaccine. This TCR came from a man aged 35 to 55 with glioma. The rearrangement joins TRBV11-2 to TRBJ2-5, with a weak D call TRBD1 (6 bases). CDR3 bases: TGTGCCAGCAGCATCTACAGGGAAAATAGGACCCAGTACTTC. The encoded protein is CASSIYRENRTQYF. Based on the CDR3 plus reference TRBV11-2 and TRBJ2-5, the full variable domain is EAGVAQSPRYKIIEKRQSVAFWCNPISGHATLYWYQQILGQGPKLLIQFQNNGVVDDSQLPKDRFSAERLKGVDSTLKIQPAKLEDSAVYLCASSIYRENRTQYFGPGTRLLVL.